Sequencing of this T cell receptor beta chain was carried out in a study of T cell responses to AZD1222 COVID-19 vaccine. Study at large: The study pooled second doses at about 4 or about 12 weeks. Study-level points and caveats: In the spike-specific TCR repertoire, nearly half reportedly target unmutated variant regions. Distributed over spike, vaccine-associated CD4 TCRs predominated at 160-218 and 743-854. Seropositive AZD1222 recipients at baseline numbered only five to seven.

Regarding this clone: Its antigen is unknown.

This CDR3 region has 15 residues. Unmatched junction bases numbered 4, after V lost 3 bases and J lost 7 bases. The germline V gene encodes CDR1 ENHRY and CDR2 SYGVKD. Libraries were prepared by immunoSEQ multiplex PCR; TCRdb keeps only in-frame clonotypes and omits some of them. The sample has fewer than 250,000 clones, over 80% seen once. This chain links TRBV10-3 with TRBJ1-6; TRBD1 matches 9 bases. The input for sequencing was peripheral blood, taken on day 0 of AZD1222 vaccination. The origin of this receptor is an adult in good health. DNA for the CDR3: TGTGCCATCAGTGACCCGGACAGGGGCAATTCACCCCTCCACTTT. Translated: CAISDPDRGNSPLHF.